This TCR beta chain was recovered during a study of blood T cell repertoires in COVID-19 (TCRdb year 2020). Some background on the complete study: Samples covering the acute and convalescent phases of COVID-19 were provided by collaborators in the United States, Italy and Spain. The prospective study material was composed of cDNA or gDNA derived from T cells, B-cell-depleted T cells, or PBMCs. The dataset comprised deeply sampled blood TCRbeta repertoires from subjects exposed to, actively infected with, or recovered from COVID-19. The repertoires were made available in a free public database intended to serve as a resource for research on the immune response to SARS-CoV-2. Samples were obtained from the ongoing ImmuneRACE study (first 160 participants) and from 1,200 or so subjects provided by 6 global collaborators. A de-identified subject ID, COVID-19 status, age in years and sex were almost always included in the sample metadata. HLA class I and class II types, where available, came from metadata supplied by the sample provider rather than from assay-based typing.

Results the study describes overall, beyond this receptor: Clinical and demographic metadata were provided uncurated, with the amount varying by source and participant.

Worth noting for this clone: This receptor's antigen is unknown. Base qualities are missing; no much larger clone stands one base away.

TCRbeta CDR3 regions were amplified from genomic DNA by means of the immunoSEQ Assay, a bias-controlled multiplex PCR. Per the authors' processing: The number of nucleated cells in each sample was estimated from the amplification of reference gene primers within the assay. Sequence reads were collapsed and filtered to measure the absolute abundance of every unique TCRbeta CDR3 rearrangement. Productive Simpson clonality was computed per sample as the square root of Simpson's diversity index over productive rearrangements. TCRdb obtained this table from immuneACCESS and retained in-frame rearrangements with V and J assigned. These tables miss some clones; where compared with another copy, unresolved V genes account for less than half of the shortfall, and the remainder is unexplained. The DNA gave D and trimming, while V, J and clone size come from that table. This sample comprises 160,000 or so clones, roughly nine tenths of them detected only once. The ten largest clones represent 3.5% to 4% of the sample.

Each collaborating institution followed its own protocols to collect whole blood in K2EDTA tubes. For TCRbeta analysis, collaborators shipped samples in one of three forms: frozen whole blood, isolated PBMCs, or DNA extracted from either of those sample types. The CDR3 covers 15 residues, taking in both the cysteine and the phenylalanine. The kept DNA is CDR3 alone, 45 bases in frame from the first base. The germline V gene provides CDR1 SGHRS and CDR2 YFSETQ. The germline ends are 11 bases apart after V is trimmed by 0 bases and J by 3 bases. The origin of this receptor is an older woman with acute or convalescent COVID-19. The chain links TRBV5-1 with TRBJ2-3, with the D segment identity uncertain. The sample consisted of peripheral blood. In nucleotide form, the sequence is TGCGCCAGCAGCTTGGTGGTCAAGAGGACAGATACGCAGTATTTT. The encoded protein is CASSLVVKRTDTQYF.